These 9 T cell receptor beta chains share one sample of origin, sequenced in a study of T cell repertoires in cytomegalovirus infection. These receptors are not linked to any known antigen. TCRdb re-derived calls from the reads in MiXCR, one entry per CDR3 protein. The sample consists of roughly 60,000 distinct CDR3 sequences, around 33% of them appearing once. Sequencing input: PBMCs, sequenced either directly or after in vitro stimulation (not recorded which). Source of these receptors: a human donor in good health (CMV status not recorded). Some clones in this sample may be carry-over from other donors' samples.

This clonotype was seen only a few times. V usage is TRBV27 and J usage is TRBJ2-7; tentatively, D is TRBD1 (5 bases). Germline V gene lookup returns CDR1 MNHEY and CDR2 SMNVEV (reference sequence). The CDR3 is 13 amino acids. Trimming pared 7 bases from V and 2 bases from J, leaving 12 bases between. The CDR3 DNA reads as TGTGCCAGCATGGGGCAGGGTCCCTACGAGCAGTACTTC. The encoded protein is CASMGQGPYEQYF.

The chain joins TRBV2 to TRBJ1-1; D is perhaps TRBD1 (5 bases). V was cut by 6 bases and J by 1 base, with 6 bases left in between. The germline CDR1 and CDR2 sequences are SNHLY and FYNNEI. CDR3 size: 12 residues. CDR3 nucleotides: TGTGCCAGCAGACAGGAGAACACTGAAGCTTTCTTT. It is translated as CASRQENTEAFF. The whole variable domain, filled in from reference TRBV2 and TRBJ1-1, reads EPEVTQTPSHQVTQMGQEVILRCVPISNHLYFYWYRQILGQKVEFLVSFYNNEISEKSEIFDDQFSVERPDGSNFTLKIRSTKLEDSAMYFCASRQENTEAFFGQGTRLTVV.

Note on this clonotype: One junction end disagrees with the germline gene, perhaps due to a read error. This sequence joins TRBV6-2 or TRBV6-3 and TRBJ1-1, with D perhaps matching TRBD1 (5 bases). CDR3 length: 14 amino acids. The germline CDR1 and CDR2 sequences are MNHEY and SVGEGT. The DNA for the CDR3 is TGTGCCAGCAGTCACTCCGACAGCTTTAAAGAAGCTTTCTTT. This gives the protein CASSHSDSFKEAFF.

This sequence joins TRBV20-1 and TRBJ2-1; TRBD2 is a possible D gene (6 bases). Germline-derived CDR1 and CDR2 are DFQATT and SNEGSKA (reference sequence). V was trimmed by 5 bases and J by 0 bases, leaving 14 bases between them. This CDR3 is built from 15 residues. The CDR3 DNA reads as TGCAGTGCTGTCGCCGGGAGCCGCTCCTACAATGAGCAGTTCTTC. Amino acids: CSAVAGSRSYNEQFF.

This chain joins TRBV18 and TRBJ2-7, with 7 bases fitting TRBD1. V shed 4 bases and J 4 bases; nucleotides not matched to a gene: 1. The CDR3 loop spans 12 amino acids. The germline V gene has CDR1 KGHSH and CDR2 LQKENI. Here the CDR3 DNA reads TGTGCCAGCTCACGGGACAGATACGAGCAGTACTTC. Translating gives CASSRDRYEQYF.

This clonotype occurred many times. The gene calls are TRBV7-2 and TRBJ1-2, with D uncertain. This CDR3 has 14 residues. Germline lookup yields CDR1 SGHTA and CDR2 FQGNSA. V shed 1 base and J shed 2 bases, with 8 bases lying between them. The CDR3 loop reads CASSLVSGNYGYTF. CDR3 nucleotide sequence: TGTGCCAGCAGCTTAGTATCGGGGAACTATGGCTACACCTTC.

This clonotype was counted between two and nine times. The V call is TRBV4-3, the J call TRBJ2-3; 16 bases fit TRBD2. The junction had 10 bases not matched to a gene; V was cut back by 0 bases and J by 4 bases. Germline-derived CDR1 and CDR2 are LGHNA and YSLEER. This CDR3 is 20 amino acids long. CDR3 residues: CASSQDPTGTSGRAADTQYF. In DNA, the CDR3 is TGCGCCAGCAGCCAAGATCCCACCGGGACTAGCGGGAGGGCCGCAGATACGCAGTATTTT.

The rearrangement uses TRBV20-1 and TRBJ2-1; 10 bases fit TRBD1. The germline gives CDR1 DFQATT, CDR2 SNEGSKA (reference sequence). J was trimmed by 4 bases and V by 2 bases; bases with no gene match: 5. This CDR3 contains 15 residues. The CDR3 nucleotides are TGCAGTGCTAGAAGACAGGGGGCCTGGTACAATGAGCAGTTCTTC. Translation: CSARRQGAWYNEQFF.

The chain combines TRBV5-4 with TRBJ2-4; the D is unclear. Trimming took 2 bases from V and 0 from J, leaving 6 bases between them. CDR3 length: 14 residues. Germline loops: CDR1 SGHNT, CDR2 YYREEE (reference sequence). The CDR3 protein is CASSLQLAKNIQYF. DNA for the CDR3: TGTGCCAGCAGCTTACAACTAGCCAAAAACATTCAGTACTTC.